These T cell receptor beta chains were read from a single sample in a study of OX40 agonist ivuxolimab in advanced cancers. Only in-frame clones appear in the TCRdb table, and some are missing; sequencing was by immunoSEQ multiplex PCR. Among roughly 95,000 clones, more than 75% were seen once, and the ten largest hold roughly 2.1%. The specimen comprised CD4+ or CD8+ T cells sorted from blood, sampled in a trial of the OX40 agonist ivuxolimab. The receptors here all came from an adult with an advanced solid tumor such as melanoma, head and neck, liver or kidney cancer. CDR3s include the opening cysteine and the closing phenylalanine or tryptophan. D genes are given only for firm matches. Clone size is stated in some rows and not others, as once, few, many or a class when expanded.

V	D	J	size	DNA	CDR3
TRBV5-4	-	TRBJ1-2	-	TGTGCCAGCAGCTCCTCCATCGGGGGGAGTGTTGGTAACTATGGCTACACCTTC	CASSSSIGGSVGNYGYTF
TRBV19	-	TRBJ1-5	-	TGTGCCAGTATGGTCAGGGGCCATAAAAATCAGCCCCAGCATTTT	CASMVRGHKNQPQHF
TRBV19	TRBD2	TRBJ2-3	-	TGTGCCAGTAGTTCGTTTGTATCCCCTACTAGCGGGAGCGGAGATACGCAGTATTTT	CASSSFVSPTSGSGDTQYF
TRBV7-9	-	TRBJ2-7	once	TGTGCCAGCAGCTTAAACGGCTACGAGCAGTACTTC	CASSLNGYEQYF
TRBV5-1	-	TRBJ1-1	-	TGCGCCAGCAGCTTGGTGGGGGGACACAACACTGAAGCTTTCTTT	CASSLVGGHNTEAFF
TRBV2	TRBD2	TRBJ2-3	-	TGTGCCAGCAGCATCCTTAGCGGGAGTGGAAATACGCAGTATTTT	CASSILSGSGNTQYF
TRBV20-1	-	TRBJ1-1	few	TGCAGTGCTAGACTGAACACTGAAGCTTTCTTT	CSARLNTEAFF
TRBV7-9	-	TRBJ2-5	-	TGTGCCAGCAGCTCTTCTGGAACACAAGAGACCCAGTACTTC	CASSSSGTQETQYF
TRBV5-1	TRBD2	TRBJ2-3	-	TGCGCCAGCAACTTACTGACTAGCGGGAGCACAGATACGCAGTATTTT	CASNLLTSGSTDTQYF
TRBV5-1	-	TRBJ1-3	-	TGCGCCAGCAGCTCCACGGGTGGAAACACCATATATTTT	CASSSTGGNTIYF
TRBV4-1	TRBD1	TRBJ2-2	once	TGCGCCAGCAGCGACCCGGGGACAGGGGCCATCGGGGAGCTGTTTTTT	CASSDPGTGAIGELFF
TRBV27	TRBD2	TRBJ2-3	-	TGTGCCAGCAGCAACCAGGAGCGGGAGGGCCGACATACGCAGTATTTT	CASSNQEREGRHTQYF
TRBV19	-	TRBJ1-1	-	TGTGCCAGTAGTAGGGAGGCCGGGACCCCCTGGACTGAAGCTTTCTTT	CASSREAGTPWTEAFF
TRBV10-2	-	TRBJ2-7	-	TGCGCCAGCAGTGAGTCTGGGAGCAACGGCCTCTACGAGCAGTACTTC	CASSESGSNGLYEQYF
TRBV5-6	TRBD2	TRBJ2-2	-	TGTGCCAGCAGCTTGGGCCTAGCGGGAGACACCGGGGAGCTGTTTTTT	CASSLGLAGDTGELFF
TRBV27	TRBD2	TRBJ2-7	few	TGTGCCAGCAGACGTGGAACGCAACTAGCGGGAGTGTCCTACGAGCAGTACTTC	CASRRGTQLAGVSYEQYF
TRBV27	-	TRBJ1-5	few	TGTGCCAGCAGTTTGTCTGGGGGACAGCCCCAGCATTTT	CASSLSGGQPQHF
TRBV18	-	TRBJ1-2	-	TGTGCCAGCTCACCATCAACAGCGGCTAACTATGGCTACACCTTC	CASSPSTAANYGYTF
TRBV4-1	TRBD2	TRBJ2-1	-	TGCGCCAGCAGCCAAATACACGGGAGGGCGGACAATGAGCAGTTCTTC	CASSQIHGRADNEQFF
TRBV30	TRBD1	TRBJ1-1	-	TGTGCCTGGGAAAGACAGGGGATGAACACTGAAGCTTTCTTT	CAWERQGMNTEAFF
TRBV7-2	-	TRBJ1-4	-	TGTGCCAGCAGCTTATCCAGTGCAACTAATGAAAAACTGTTTTTT	CASSLSSATNEKLFF
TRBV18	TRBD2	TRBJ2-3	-	TGTGCCAGCTCACCATTCATCGCTAGCGGGTCTAGCACAGATACGCAGTATTTT	CASSPFIASGSSTDTQYF
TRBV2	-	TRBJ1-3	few	TGTGCCAGCAGTGAGGGCAGCTCTGGAAACACCATATATTTT	CASSEGSSGNTIYF
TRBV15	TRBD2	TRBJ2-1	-	TGTGCCACCAGCAGAAGGACTAGCGGGGAGCAGTTCTTC	CATSRRTSGEQFF
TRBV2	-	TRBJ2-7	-	TGTGCCAGCAGTCCTCTTGACTACGAGCAGTACTTC	CASSPLDYEQYF
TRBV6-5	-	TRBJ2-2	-	TGTGCCAGCAGCCCCGACAGGTCGAACACCGGGGAGCTGTTTTTT	CASSPDRSNTGELFF
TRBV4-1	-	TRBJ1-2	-	TGCGCCAGCACATTGGGGGATCCCGGTGGAGGGTATGGCTACACCTTC	CASTLGDPGGGYGYTF
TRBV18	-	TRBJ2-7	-	TGTGCCAGCTCAATCTTAGACTCCTACGAGCAGTACTTC	CASSILDSYEQYF
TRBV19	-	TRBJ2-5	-	TGTGCCAGTAGTAAGGTACCGGGACCAGACCAAGAGACCCAGTACTTC	CASSKVPGPDQETQYF
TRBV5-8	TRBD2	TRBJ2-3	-	TGTGCCAGCAGCTTGCGGGAGGGCACAGATACGCAGTATTTT	CASSLREGTDTQYF
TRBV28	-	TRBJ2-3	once	TGTGCCAGCCTCGGTGGCTTCCGACAGTATTTT	CASLGGFRQYF
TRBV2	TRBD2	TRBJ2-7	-	TGTGCCAGCACAGAATGGGGGGGGTCGGACGAGCAGTACTTC	CASTEWGGSDEQYF
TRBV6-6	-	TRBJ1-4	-	TGTGCCAGCAGTACGGGGGGAGGTGAAAAACTGTTTTTT	CASSTGGGEKLFF
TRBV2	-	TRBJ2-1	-	TGTGCCAGCAGTGTGCAACAGTTCTTC	CASSVQQFF
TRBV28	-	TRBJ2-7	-	TGTGCCAGCTTGGCCGGTGGACAGTCCTACGAGCAGTACTTC	CASLAGGQSYEQYF
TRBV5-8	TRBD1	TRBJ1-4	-	TGTGCCAGCAGCTCGGGACAGGGGAAGTGGGGCGAAAAACTGTTTTTT	CASSSGQGKWGEKLFF
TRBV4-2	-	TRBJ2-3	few	TGTGCCAGCAGCCAAGATCGGGCGGCTAGCGGCACAGATACGCAGTATTTT	CASSQDRAASGTDTQYF
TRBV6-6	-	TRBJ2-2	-	TGTGCCACCCGCCTCGAGCAGAACACCGGGGAGCTGTTTTTT	CATRLEQNTGELFF
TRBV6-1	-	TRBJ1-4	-	TGTGCCAGCGTCGACACCTTTAATGAAAAACTGTTTTTT	CASVDTFNEKLFF
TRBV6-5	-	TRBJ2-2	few	TGTGCCAGCAGTTACCGGGGACTCAACACCGGGGAGCTGTTTTTT	CASSYRGLNTGELFF
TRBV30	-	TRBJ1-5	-	TGTGCCTGGAGTAGGGGTGAAGGGAGCCAGCCCCAGCATTTT	CAWSRGEGSQPQHF
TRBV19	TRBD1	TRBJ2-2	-	TGTGCCAGTAGCCAGGGACAGGGGGCTGGTAGCGGGGAGCTGTTTTTT	CASSQGQGAGSGELFF
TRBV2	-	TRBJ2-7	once	TGTGCCAGCGGCTACAGTTACGAGCAGTACTTC	CASGYSYEQYF
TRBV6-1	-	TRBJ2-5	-	TGTGCCAGCAGTGACCTGCAGGTAGAGACCCAGTACTTC	CASSDLQVETQYF
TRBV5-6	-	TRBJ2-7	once	TGTGCCAGCAGCACCGAAGCAGAGTACGAGCAGTACTTC	CASSTEAEYEQYF
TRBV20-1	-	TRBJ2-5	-	TGCAGTGCTAGTGCACGGGAGACCCAGTACTTC	CSASARETQYF
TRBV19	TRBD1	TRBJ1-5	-	TGTGCCAGTAGAGGGACAGCAAATCAGCCCCAGCATTTT	CASRGTANQPQHF
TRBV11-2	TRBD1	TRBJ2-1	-	TGTGCCAGCAGATCCGTTGGAGTCCAGGGGGCGCGAGGTGAGCAGTTCTTC	CASRSVGVQGARGEQFF
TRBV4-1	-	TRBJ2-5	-	TGCGCCAGCAGCCAAGTGTCTGCGGGAACGAAAGAGACCCAGTACTTC	CASSQVSAGTKETQYF
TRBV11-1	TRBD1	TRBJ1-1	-	TGTGCCAGCAGCATCACAGGGGGGGGAACTGAAGCTTTCTTT	CASSITGGGTEAFF
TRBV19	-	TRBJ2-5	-	TGTGCCAGTAGTAAACAGATCCAAGAGACCCAGTACTTC	CASSKQIQETQYF
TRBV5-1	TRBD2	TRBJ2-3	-	TGCGCCAGCAGCTTCAGTCCCGGAGCGGGAGGGGGCACAGATACGCAGTATTTT	CASSFSPGAGGGTDTQYF